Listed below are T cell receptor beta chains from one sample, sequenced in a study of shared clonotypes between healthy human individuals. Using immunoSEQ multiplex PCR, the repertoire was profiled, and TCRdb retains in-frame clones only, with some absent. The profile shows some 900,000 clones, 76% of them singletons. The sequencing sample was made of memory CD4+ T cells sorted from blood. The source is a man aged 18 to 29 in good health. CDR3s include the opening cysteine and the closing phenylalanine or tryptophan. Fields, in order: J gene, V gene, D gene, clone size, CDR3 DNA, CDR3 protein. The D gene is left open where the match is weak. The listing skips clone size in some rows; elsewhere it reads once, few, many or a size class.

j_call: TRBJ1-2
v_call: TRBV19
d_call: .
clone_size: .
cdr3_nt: TGTGCCAGTAGTATTGCGGGTTATGGCTACACCTTC
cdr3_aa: CASSIAGYGYTF

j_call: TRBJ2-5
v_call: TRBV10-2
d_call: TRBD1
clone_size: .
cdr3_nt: TGCGCCAGCAGCGCGACAGGGTCAGTCGAGACCCAGTACTTC
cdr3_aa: CASSATGSVETQYF

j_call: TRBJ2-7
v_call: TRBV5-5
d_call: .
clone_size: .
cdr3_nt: TGTGCCAGCAGCACGACTAGAAACGGCTACGAGCAGTACTTC
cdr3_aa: CASSTTRNGYEQYF

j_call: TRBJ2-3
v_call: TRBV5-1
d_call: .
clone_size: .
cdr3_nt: TGCGCCAGCAGACTTACGACAGATACGCAGTATTTT
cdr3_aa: CASRLTTDTQYF

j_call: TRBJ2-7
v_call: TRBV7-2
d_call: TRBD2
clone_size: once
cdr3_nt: TGTGCCAGCAGCAAACGGACTAGCGGCCTATCCCGGCAGCAGTACTTC
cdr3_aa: CASSKRTSGLSRQQYF

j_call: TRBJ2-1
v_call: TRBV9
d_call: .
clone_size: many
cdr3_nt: TGTGCCAGCAGCGCCCGGCTGGCCCTCTACAATGAGCAGTTCTTC
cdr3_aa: CASSARLALYNEQFF

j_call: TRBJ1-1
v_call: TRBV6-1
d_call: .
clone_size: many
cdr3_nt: TGTGCCAGCAGTGACAGGGAGTCTGGTGAAGCTTTCTTT
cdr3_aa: CASSDRESGEAFF

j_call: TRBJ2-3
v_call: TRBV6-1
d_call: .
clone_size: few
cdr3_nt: TGTGCCAGCAGTGAACGAGGGGTGTTGAGCACAGATACGCAGTATTTT
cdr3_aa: CASSERGVLSTDTQYF

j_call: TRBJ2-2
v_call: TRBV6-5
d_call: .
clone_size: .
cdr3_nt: TGTGCCAGCAGGGCCAGACACACCGGGGAGCTGTTTTTT
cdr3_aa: CASRARHTGELFF

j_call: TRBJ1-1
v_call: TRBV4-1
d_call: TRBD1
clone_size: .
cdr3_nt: TGCGCCAGCAGCCAAGATCCGCAGGGGGCGACTGAAGCTTTCTTT
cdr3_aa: CASSQDPQGATEAFF

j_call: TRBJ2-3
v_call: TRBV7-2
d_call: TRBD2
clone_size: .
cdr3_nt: TGTGCCAGCAGCTTAAGCGGGACCACAGATACGCAGTATTTT
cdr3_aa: CASSLSGTTDTQYF

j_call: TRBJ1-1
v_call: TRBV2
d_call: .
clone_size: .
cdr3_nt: TGTGCCAGCAGCCCCTGGGGGGGAAGGGGGAACACTGAAGCTTTCTTT
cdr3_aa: CASSPWGGRGNTEAFF

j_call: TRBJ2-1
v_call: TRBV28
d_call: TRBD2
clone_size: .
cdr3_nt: TGTGCCAGCTTTCCGGGAGGCAGGTACAATGAGCAGTTCTTC
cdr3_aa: CASFPGGRYNEQFF

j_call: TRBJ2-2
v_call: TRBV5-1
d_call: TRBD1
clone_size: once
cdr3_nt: TGCGCCAGCAGCGAGGACAGGGGAGGCACCGGGGAGCTGTTTTTT
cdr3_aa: CASSEDRGGTGELFF

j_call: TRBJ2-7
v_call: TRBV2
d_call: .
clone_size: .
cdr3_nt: TGTGCCAGCAGTGTGAGGACAAACTACGAGCAGTACTTC
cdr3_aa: CASSVRTNYEQYF

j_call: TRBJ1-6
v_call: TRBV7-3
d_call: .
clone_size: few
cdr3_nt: TGTGCCAGCAGCTTAACCAGGGATTCACCCCTCCACTTT
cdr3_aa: CASSLTRDSPLHF

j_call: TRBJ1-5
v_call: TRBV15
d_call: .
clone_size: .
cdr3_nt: TGTGCCACCAGCAGAGGAAACCAGCCCCAGCATTTT
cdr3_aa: CATSRGNQPQHF

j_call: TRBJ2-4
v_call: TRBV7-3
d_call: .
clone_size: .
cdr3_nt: TGTGCCAGCAGCGACGGACTAGCCAAAAACATTCAGTACTTC
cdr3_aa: CASSDGLAKNIQYF

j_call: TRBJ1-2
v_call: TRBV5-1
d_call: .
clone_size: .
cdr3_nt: TGCGCCAGCAGCCTGGGGGATAGGGACTATGGCTACACCTTC
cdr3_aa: CASSLGDRDYGYTF

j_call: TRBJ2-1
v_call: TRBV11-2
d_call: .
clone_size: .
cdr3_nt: TGTGCCAGCAGCTTAGGGCCGGCGGGCCTGGGAAATGAGCAGTTCTTC
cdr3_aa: CASSLGPAGLGNEQFF

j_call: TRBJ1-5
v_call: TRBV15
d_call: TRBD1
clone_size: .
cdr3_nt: TGTGCCACCAGCAGAGATCCCGGACAGGGCAATCAGCCCCAGCATTTT
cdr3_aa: CATSRDPGQGNQPQHF

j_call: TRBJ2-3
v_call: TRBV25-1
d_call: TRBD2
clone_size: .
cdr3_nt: TGTGCCAGCAGTGAATTGTCGGGGGGGCCAAAAGATACGCAGTATTTT
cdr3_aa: CASSELSGGPKDTQYF

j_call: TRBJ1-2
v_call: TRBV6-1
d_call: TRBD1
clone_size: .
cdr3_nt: TGTGCCAGCAGTGAAACAGGGGTGTATGGCTACACCTTC
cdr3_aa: CASSETGVYGYTF

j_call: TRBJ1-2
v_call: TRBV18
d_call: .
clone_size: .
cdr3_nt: TGTGCCAGCTCACCAACAGATCTCAACTATGGCTACACCTTC
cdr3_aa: CASSPTDLNYGYTF

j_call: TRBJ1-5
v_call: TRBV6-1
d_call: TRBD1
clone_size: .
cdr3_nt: TGTGCCAGCAGTCCTAGGGGGACAGACAATCAGCCCCAGCATTTT
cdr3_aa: CASSPRGTDNQPQHF

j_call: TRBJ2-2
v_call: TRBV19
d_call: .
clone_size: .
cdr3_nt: TGTGCCAGTAGTATGAATTTCCCCGGGGAGCTGTTTTTT
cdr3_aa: CASSMNFPGELFF

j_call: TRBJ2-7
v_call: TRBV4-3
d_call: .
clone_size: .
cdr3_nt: TGCGCCAGCAGCCAGGGGGTAAAGGCCTACGAGCAGTACTTC
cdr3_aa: CASSQGVKAYEQYF